Following are 6 T cell receptor beta chains from one sample sequenced in a study of T-cell reconstitution after alpha-beta-depleted transplantation in children. The TCRbeta library was prepared with unique molecular identifiers. TCRdb reanalysed the PCR reads using MiXCR and keeps one entry per CDR3 protein. The sample comprises over 90,000 distinct CDR3 sequences, 6% of which are singletons, and about 6.1% rests with the top ten. The sample here was PBMCs, mostly from graft donor cells, taken 60 days after TCRalphabeta/CD19-depleted stem cell transplant. The receptors here all came from a female patient between 2 and 15 years old who had a stem cell transplant for Fanconi anemia, so the T cells may come from the graft donor.

This clonotype has only a few counts. V is TRBV6-1 and J is TRBJ1-5; weak D call: TRBD1 (5 bases). This CDR3 is 14 amino acids long. In germline, CDR1 is MNHNS, CDR2 SASEGT. V lost 10 bases and J 5 bases, leaving 18 bases between the germline ends. DNA of the CDR3: TGTGCCACCGGAAGAGGGGCCTGGGATCAGCCCCAGCATTTT. Translation: CATGRGAWDQPQHF.

This clonotype showed up many times. The rearrangement uses TRBV29-1 and TRBJ2-3; either TRBD1 or TRBD2 may supply D (5 bases each). This CDR3 spans 13 amino acids. Germline assignment: CDR1 SQVTM and CDR2 ANQGSEA. V shed 4 bases and J shed 4 bases, with 12 bases lying between them. As DNA, the CDR3 is TGCAGCGTTGGGGGGAACGGGGCAGATACGCAGTATTTT. This encodes CSVGGNGADTQYF.

This clonotype occurred many times. This sequence joins TRBV27 and TRBJ1-2; 7 positions match TRBD1. Losses at the gene ends were 4 bases for V and 7 bases for J; bases not matched to a gene: 3. CDR3 size: 12 residues. CDR1 and CDR2 from the germline V gene are MNHEY and SMNVEV (reference sequence). CDR3 nucleotide sequence: TGTGCCAGCAGTTCGACAGGGTCTGGCTACACCTTC. Encoded protein: CASSSTGSGYTF.

This clonotype was seen at least ten times. The chain employs TRBV29-1 and TRBJ2-5; D might be TRBD1 (6 bases). The germline gives CDR1 SQVTM, CDR2 ANQGSEA. CDR3 length: 17 amino acids. Trimming shortened V by 2 bases and J by 2 bases, and 21 bases separated the two germline ends. The CDR3 sequence is CSVELLDSTGPQETQYF. CDR3 bases: TGCAGCGTTGAATTACTTGACTCGACAGGACCTCAAGAGACCCAGTACTTC.

There are many counts of this clonotype. The V call is TRBV3-1, the J call TRBJ2-3; 8 bases align to TRBD2. CDR3 length equals 13 residues. V was clipped by 4 bases and J by 6 bases; unmatched bases: 3. Germline-derived CDR1 and CDR2 are LGHDT and YNNKEL (reference sequence). CDR3 bases: TGTGCCAGCAGCCTGTCGGGGGGGGATACGCAGTATTTT. It encodes CASSLSGGDTQYF.

In its sample, this clonotype was seen a few times. The CDR3 DNA is TGTGCCAGCAGTATGGGACAGGGAGACTATGGCTACACCTTC. It codes for CASSMGQGDYGYTF. The chain recombines TRBV27 with TRBJ1-2; 9 bases are a match to TRBD1. Per the germline V gene, CDR1 is MNHEY and CDR2 is SMNVEV (reference sequence). Trimming removed 5 bases from V and 3 bases from J; junction bases left unmatched: 4. The CDR3 covers 14 residues.